These 17 T cell receptor beta chains were all obtained from the same sample, sequenced in a study of regulatory T cells in long-lasting Graves disease. Libraries of TCR beta came from iRepertoire HTBI primers plus Arm-PCR of CDR3 regions. TCRdb re-called the multiplex PCR reads with MiXCR, one entry per CDR3 protein. This sample carries around 470,000 distinct CDR3 sequences, about 15% of them seen once, and the ten largest clones take around a sixth. The time point: newly diagnosed GD, antithyroid drugs for less than 3 months. Isolated PBMC RNA provided the starting material for the TCR library. This sample also appeared in a second study, on T cells in Graves' hyperthyroidism and ophthalmopathy.

The sequencing here drew on peripheral blood mononuclear cells (PBMCs), taken at new diagnosis, from a patient treated with antithyroid drugs. The receptor source for this set is a woman in her fifties or sixties with Graves disease.

This clonotype was seen at least ten times. The chain employs TRBV11-2 and TRBJ2-1; 9 bases line up with TRBD2. Looked up from germline, CDR1 is SGHAT and CDR2 is FQNNGV. Germline trimming cut 4 bases from V and 10 bases from J; bases unmatched to any gene: 8. This CDR3 region has 14 residues. This CDR3 is CASSSTSGGHEQFF. In nucleotides, the CDR3 is TGTGCCAGCAGCTCGACTAGCGGAGGACACGAGCAGTTCTTC.

There are many counts of this clonotype. V and J are TRBV3-1 and TRBJ2-1; TRBD2 is a possible D gene (5 bases). Trimming pared 3 bases from V and 8 bases from J, leaving 8 bases between. Germline-derived CDR1 and CDR2 are LGHDT and YNNKEL (reference sequence). The CDR3 runs 12 residues. This CDR3 reads CASSQRAYEQFF. The CDR3, as DNA: TGTGCCAGCAGCCAGCGGGCTTATGAGCAGTTCTTC.

The rearrangement links TRBV18 to TRBJ2-5; a weak D match, TRBD1 (5 bases). Germline V CDR1 and CDR2: KGHSH, LQKENI. The CDR3 totals 15 residues. Trimming shortened V by 3 bases and J by 2 bases, and 13 bases separated the two germline ends. CDR3: CASSPQGSAQETQYF. The CDR3 bases are TGTGCCAGCTCACCGCAGGGCAGCGCACAAGAGACCCAGTACTTC.

This clonotype appeared a few times. CDR3 sequence: CASSLHRGTGELFF. DNA of the CDR3: TGCGCCAGCAGTCTTCACAGGGGGACGGGGGAGCTGTTTTTT. The J gene is TRBJ2-2, the V gene TRBV4-1; 8 nucleotides match TRBD1. V lost 6 bases to trimming and J lost 8 bases; unmatched junction nucleotides: 8. This CDR3 comprises 14 residues. CDR1 is MGHRA and CDR2 is YSYEKL in the germline V gene.

In its sample, this clonotype was seen many times. The rearrangement uses TRBV18 and TRBJ1-6, with D perhaps TRBD1 (5 bases). This CDR3 spans 15 amino acids. Trimming stripped 2 bases from V and 6 bases from J, with 11 bases between. Germline CDR1 KGHSH, CDR2 LQKENI. The CDR3 DNA follows: TGTGCCAGCTCACCAACGACAGCTACTAATTCACCCCTCCACTTT. It translates to CASSPTTATNSPLHF.

This clonotype came up a few times. This CDR3 reads CASSQGRQWVDEQYF. Written as DNA, the CDR3 is TGTGCCAGCAGCCAAGGGCGTCAGTGGGTTGACGAGCAGTACTTC. The V and J genes are TRBV3-1 and TRBJ2-7; no clear D. The germline V gene has CDR1 LGHDT and CDR2 YNNKEL (reference sequence). The length of the CDR3 is 15 residues. V lost 1 base, J lost 5 bases, and 15 bases lay in between.

This clonotype was observed at least ten times. The chain uses TRBV29-1 and TRBJ1-4; D is unresolved. The CDR3 sequence is 14 residues long. Trimming took 7 bases from V and 8 from J, leaving 20 bases between them. Germline CDR1 SQVTM, CDR2 ANQGSEA. The CDR3 here is CSALLAPASEKLFF. The CDR3 DNA follows: TGCAGCGCGCTATTAGCCCCGGCTTCGGAAAAACTGTTTTTT.

Ten or more counts support this clonotype. This chain uses TRBV5-8 with TRBJ1-3; 7 bases map to TRBD1. Germline V CDR1 and CDR2: SGHTS, YDEGEE. The CDR3 loop spans 14 amino acids. Trimming took 4 bases from V and 2 from J; bases not matched to a gene: 3. This chain's CDR3 is CASSSGTAGNTIYF. CDR3 nucleotides: TGTGCCAGCAGCAGCGGGACAGCTGGAAACACCATATATTTT. Full variable domain (remainder filled in from reference TRBV5-8 and TRBJ1-3): EAGVTQSPTHLIKTRGQQATLRCSPISGHTSVYWYQQALGLGLQFLLWYDEGEERNRGNFPPRFSGRQFPNYSSELNVNALELEDSALYLCASSSGTAGNTIYFGEGSWLTVV.

In its sample, this clonotype was seen a few times. The J gene is TRBJ2-3, the V gene TRBV7-9; TRBD2 matches 8 bases. This CDR3 region has 16 residues. The junction had 7 bases not matched to a gene; V was cut back by 5 bases and J by 0 bases. Germline CDR1 and CDR2: SEHNR and FQNEAQ (reference sequence). The CDR3: CASSPFAGGSTDTQYF. In DNA, the CDR3 is TGTGCCAGCAGCCCCTTTGCGGGAGGTAGCACAGATACGCAGTATTTT.

This clonotype was counted at least ten times. V is TRBV2 and J is TRBJ1-1; D gene unclear. Germline V gene data show CDR1 as SNHLY and CDR2 as FYNNEI. The CDR3 length is 14 residues. The V and J ends lost 8 bases and 0 bases respectively, with 13 bases between them. The CDR3 DNA reads as TGTGCCAGCGGGCGGGGTATCCTGAACACTGAAGCTTTCTTT. This gives the protein CASGRGILNTEAFF.

In its sample, this clonotype was seen a few times. The genes are TRBV25-1 and TRBJ2-1, with D hard to call. Germline-derived CDR1 and CDR2 are MGHDK and SYGVNS. The CDR3 has 18 residues. Trimming pared 0 bases from V and 0 bases from J, leaving 15 bases between. The CDR3 DNA is TGTGCCAGCAGTGAATATGGTCAAAGTCTTAGCTCCTACAATGAGCAGTTCTTC. As protein: CASSEYGQSLSSYNEQFF.

About this clonotype: A read error may be the cause here, since a much bigger clone is one base away. V and J are TRBV5-6 and TRBJ2-7; D call uncertain. CDR3 length equals 13 residues. The V gene's germline CDR1 is SGHDT and CDR2 YYEEEE. CDR3 loop: CASSLWAAYDQYF. The DNA for the CDR3 is TGTGCCAGCAGCTTGTGGGCAGCGTACGATCAGTACTTC.

Ten or more counts support this clonotype. The chain combines TRBV20-1 with TRBJ2-3; D possibly corresponds to TRBD2 (6 bases). Trimming took off 3 bases at V and 1 base at J, with 20 bases between the two ends. This CDR3 is built from 17 residues. Per germline, CDR1 DFQATT and CDR2 SNEGSKA (reference sequence). The CDR3 DNA reads as TGCAGTGCTAGCCCGTCTGGCGGGGTGTATGGCACAGATACGCAGTATTTT. Translation: CSASPSGGVYGTDTQYF.

As regards this clonotype: A far larger clone lies a single base away; this is likely a read error. The gene calls are TRBV6-1 and TRBJ2-3, with 7 bases matching TRBD1. From germline, CDR1 is MNHNS and CDR2 SASEGT. The CDR3 extends over 12 amino acids. The CDR3 spells CACRTGADTQYF. In DNA, the CDR3 is TGTGCCTGCAGAACAGGGGCAGATACGCAGTATTTT.

About this clonotype itself: A much larger clone lies a single base off, so this may be a read error. V is TRBV6-1 and J is TRBJ1-5; D possibly corresponds to TRBD1 (5 bases). This CDR3 comprises 15 residues. V was shortened by 7 bases and J by 3 bases, with 16 bases between the two germline ends. CDR1 and CDR2 from the germline V gene are MNHNS and SASEGT. The CDR3 sequence: CASNGLTVNNQPQHF. The CDR3, as DNA: TGTGCCAGCAATGGGTTGACAGTGAACAATCAGCCCCAGCATTTT.

This clonotype was recorded at least ten times. The V call is TRBV12-5, the J call TRBJ2-3; TRBD2 agrees at 12 bases. CDR1 is LGHNT, CDR2 FRNRAP, per germline. The CDR3 is 19 amino acids. V shed 2 bases and J 0 bases; nucleotides not matched to a gene: 9. This chain's CDR3 is CASGLSLQGLAGSTDTQYF. CDR3 sequence (DNA): TGTGCTAGTGGTTTGTCCCTACAAGGACTAGCGGGGAGCACAGATACGCAGTATTTT.

This clonotype came up a few times. The rearrangement uses TRBV5-6 and TRBJ2-1, with D maybe TRBD2 (6 bases). Deletions cut 2 bases from V and 8 bases from J, with 14 bases between. Germline V gives CDR1 SGHDT, CDR2 YYEEEE. This CDR3 has 14 amino acids. The CDR3 DNA sequence: TGTGCCAGCAGCTTCCTAGCGCCTGTCTATGAGCAGTTCTTC. Amino acid sequence: CASSFLAPVYEQFF.